This TCR beta chain was identified during a study of shared clonotypes between healthy human individuals. The V end lost 2 bases, the J end lost 0 bases, and 8 bases lay between the germline ends. Germline CDR1 reads MNHEY; CDR2 reads SMNVEV (reference sequence). The CDR3 contains 14 residues. Notes on this clone: Its target is unknown.

Study conclusions and caveats: Larger estimated richness was generally recorded for naive subsets relative to memory subsets.

Method: immunoSEQ multiplex PCR; TCRdb's copy keeps in-frame clones and lacks some. Seen here are around 1.6 million clones, around 98% observed once, and the top ten hold roughly 0.4%. The chain couples TRBV27 to TRBJ2-7, with D uncertain. Sequences were obtained from naive CD4+ T cells sorted from blood. Subset defined: CD45RA+ positively selected. The sequence was collected from a man aged 30-40 years in good health. The chain's CDR3 is CASSLTHTSYEQYF. The CDR3 bases are TGTGCCAGCAGTTTAACTCATACCTCCTACGAGCAGTACTTC.